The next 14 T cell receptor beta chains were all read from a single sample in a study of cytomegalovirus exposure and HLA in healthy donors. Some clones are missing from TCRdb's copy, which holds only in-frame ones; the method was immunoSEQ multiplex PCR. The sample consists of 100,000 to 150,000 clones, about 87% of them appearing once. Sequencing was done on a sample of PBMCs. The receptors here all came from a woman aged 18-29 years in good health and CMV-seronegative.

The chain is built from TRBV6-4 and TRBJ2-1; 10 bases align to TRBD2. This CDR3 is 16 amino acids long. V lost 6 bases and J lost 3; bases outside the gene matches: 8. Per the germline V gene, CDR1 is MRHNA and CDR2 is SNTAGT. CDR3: CASSRLAGALYNEQFF. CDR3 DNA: TGTGCCAGCAGCCGCCTAGCGGGAGCCCTCTACAATGAGCAGTTCTTC.

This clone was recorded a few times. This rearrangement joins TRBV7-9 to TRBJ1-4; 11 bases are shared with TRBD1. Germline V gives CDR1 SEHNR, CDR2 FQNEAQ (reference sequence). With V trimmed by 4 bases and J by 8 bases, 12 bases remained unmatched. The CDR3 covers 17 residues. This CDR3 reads CASSSRDRGVREEKLFF. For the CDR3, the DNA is TGTGCCAGCAGCTCTCGGGACAGGGGGGTGCGGGAAGAAAAACTGTTTTTT.

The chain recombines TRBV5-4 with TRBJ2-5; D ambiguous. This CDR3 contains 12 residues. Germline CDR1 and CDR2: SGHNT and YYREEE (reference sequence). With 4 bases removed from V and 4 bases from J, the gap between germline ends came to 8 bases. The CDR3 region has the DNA TGTGCCAGCAGCCAAACTTCAGAGACCCAGTACTTC. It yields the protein CASSQTSETQYF.

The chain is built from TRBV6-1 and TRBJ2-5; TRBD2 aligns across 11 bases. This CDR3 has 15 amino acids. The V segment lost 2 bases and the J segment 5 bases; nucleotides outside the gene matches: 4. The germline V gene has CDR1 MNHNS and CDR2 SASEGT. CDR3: CASSELSGGAETQYF. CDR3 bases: TGTGCCAGCAGTGAACTTAGCGGGGGGGCGGAGACCCAGTACTTC.

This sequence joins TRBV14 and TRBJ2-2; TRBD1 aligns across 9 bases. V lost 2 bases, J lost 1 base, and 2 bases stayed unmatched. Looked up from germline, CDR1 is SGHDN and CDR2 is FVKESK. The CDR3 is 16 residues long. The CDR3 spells CASSQLGQGNTGELFF. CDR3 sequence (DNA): TGTGCCAGCAGCCAATTGGGACAGGGGAACACCGGGGAGCTGTTTTTT.

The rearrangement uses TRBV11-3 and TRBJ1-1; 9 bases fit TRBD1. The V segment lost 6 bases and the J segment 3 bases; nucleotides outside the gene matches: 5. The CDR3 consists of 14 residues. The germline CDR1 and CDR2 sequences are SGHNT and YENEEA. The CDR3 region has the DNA TGTGCCAGCAGTCCGACAGGGGGGGACACTGAAGCTTTCTTT. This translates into CASSPTGGDTEAFF.

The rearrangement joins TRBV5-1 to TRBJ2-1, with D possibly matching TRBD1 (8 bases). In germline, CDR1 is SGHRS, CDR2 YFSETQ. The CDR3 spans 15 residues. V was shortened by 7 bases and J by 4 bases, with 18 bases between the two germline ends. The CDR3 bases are TGCGCCAGCGGACAGGGAGGGGGGACATACAATGAGCAGTTCTTC. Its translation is CASGQGGGTYNEQFF.

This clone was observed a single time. The CDR3 DNA reads as TGTGCCAGCAGCCGTTCTAGCGGCCTATACAATGAGCAGTTCTTC. Translation: CASSRSSGLYNEQFF. The V gene is TRBV7-8, the J gene TRBJ2-1, with 7 nucleotides matching TRBD2. Per the germline V gene, CDR1 is SGHVS and CDR2 is FQNEAQ. The junction had 8 bases not matched to a gene; V was cut back by 5 bases and J by 4 bases. This CDR3 comprises 15 residues.

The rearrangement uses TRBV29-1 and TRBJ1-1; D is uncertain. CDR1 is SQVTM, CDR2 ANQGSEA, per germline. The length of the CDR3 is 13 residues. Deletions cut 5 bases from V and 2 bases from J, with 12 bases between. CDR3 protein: CSVLVARNTEAFF. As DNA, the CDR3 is TGCAGCGTTTTGGTCGCCAGAAACACTGAAGCTTTCTTT.

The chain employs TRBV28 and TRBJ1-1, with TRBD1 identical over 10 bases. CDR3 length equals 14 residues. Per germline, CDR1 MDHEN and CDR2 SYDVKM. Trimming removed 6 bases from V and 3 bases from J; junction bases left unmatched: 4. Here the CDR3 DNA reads TGTGCCAGCAGGACAGGGGGCGCGGACACTGAAGCTTTCTTT. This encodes CASRTGGADTEAFF.

The CDR3 DNA reads as TGTGCCAGCAGTTACTCTCGGACAGGGGAATCCAACGGAGAGTATTTT. The encoded protein is CASSYSRTGESNGEYF. The J gene is TRBJ2-3, the V gene TRBV6-5, with 9 nucleotides matching TRBD1. Unmatched junction bases numbered 14, after V lost 0 bases and J lost 13 bases. CDR1 and CDR2 from the germline V gene are MNHEY and SVGAGI. The CDR3 length is 16 residues.

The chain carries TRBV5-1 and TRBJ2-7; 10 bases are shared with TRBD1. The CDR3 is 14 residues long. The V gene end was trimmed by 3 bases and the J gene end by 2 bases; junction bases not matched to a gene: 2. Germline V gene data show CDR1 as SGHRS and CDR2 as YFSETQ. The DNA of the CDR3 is TGCGCCAGCAGCTGGGGACAGGGGACCTACGAGCAGTACTTC. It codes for CASSWGQGTYEQYF. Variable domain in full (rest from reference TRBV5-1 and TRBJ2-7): KAGVTQTPRYLIKTRGQQVTLSCSPISGHRSVSWYQQTPGQGLQFLFEYFSETQRNKGNFPGRFSGRQFSNSRSEMNVSTLELGDSALYLCASSWGQGTYEQYFGPGTRLTVT.

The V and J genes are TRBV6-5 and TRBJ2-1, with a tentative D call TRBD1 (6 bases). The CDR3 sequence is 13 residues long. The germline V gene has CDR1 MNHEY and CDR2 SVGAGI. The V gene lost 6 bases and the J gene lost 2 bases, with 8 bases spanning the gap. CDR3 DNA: TGTGCCAGCAGCTGGGACACCTACAATGAGCAGTTCTTC. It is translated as CASSWDTYNEQFF.

CDR3 nucleotide sequence: TGTGCCAGCAGGCCATTAGCGGGAGTAACAGATACGCAGTATTTT. Amino acid sequence: CASRPLAGVTDTQYF. The chain has TRBV6-6 and TRBJ2-3; 9 nucleotides match TRBD2. The germline V gene encodes CDR1 MNHNY and CDR2 SVGAGI (reference sequence). CDR3 length equals 15 residues. With V trimmed by 6 bases and J by 3 bases, 7 bases remained unmatched.